The following is a T cell receptor beta chain sequence with its context. V shed 8 bases, J shed 7 bases, and the junction held 8 bases outside the gene matches. The germline gives CDR1 MNHEY, CDR2 SMNVEV (reference sequence). This CDR3 is built from 14 residues. Treatment here: randomized to nivolumab then ipilimumab (arm A) or the reverse (arm B). PBMC sorting kept live CD3+CD8+ cells without CD19 or CD56. These data are taken from a study of sequential checkpoint blockade in melanoma. Assay: immunoSEQ multiplex PCR; the TCRdb copy retains only in-frame clones and omits some. The table lists some 18,000 clones, roughly 80% of them singletons.

The source material was CD8+ T cells sorted from blood (inferred from file names), sampled from a patient given nivolumab and ipilimumab in sequence. The receptor comes from a human donor with melanoma. The rearrangement joins TRBV27 to TRBJ2-5; 12 bases agree with TRBD2. CDR3 sequence (DNA): TGTGCCAGCGCTAGCGGGAGGGGTATGGGGACCCAGTACTTC. Its protein product is CASASGRGMGTQYF.